This is a list of T cell receptor beta chains from one sample in a study of blood T cell repertoires in COVID-19. Repertoires were generated with immunoSEQ multiplex PCR, while TCRdb's copy carries only in-frame clones and drops some. The sample lists approximately 300,000 clones; roughly 89% were seen once. What was sequenced was PBMCs or T cells enriched from blood (not recorded which). These receptors came from a woman in her twenties or thirties who had recovered from COVID-19. Both conserved end residues are part of each CDR3. A D gene is named only where the DNA matches it firmly. Clone size is stated in some rows and not others, as once, few, many or a class when expanded.

j_gene,d_gene,len,abundance,v_gene,CDR3aa,CDR3nt
TRBJ2-2,.,14,few,TRBV27,CASSRLTGAGELFF,TGTGCCAGCAGTCGACTTACCGGGGCCGGGGAGCTGTTTTTT
TRBJ2-3,.,15,.,TRBV7-2,CASSLLALSTDTQYF,TGTGCCAGCAGCTTACTAGCGTTGAGCACAGATACGCAGTATTTT
TRBJ1-5,.,11,.,TRBV20-1,CSASFNQPQHF,TGCAGTGCTAGCTTCAATCAGCCCCAGCATTTT
TRBJ1-2,.,15,.,TRBV19,CASGANQKGNYGYTF,TGTGCCAGTGGAGCAAACCAAAAGGGGAACTATGGCTACACCTTC
TRBJ2-5,TRBD2,14,.,TRBV6-5,CASSYAGVQETQYF,TGTGCCAGCAGTTACGCGGGAGTGCAAGAGACCCAGTACTTC
TRBJ2-1,.,13,.,TRBV7-9,CASSSSGGNEQFF,TGTGCCAGCAGCTCCTCCGGGGGCAATGAGCAGTTCTTC
TRBJ1-2,TRBD1,13,.,TRBV14,CASSPRTGHGYTF,TGTGCCAGCAGCCCCCGGACAGGGCATGGCTACACCTTC
TRBJ1-5,TRBD1,14,.,TRBV19,CASSLTGDFQPQHF,TGTGCCAGTAGTTTGACAGGGGATTTTCAGCCCCAGCATTTT
TRBJ1-5,TRBD1,15,.,TRBV7-2,CASSLLTGEYQPQHF,TGTGCCAGCAGCTTACTAACAGGGGAATATCAGCCCCAGCATTTT
TRBJ1-1,.,15,.,TRBV30,CAWSALGRENTEAFF,TGTGCCTGGAGTGCTCTGGGCAGGGAGAACACTGAAGCTTTCTTT
TRBJ2-1,.,15,.,TRBV6-5,CASSYEGFSYNEQFF,TGTGCCAGCAGTTACGAGGGATTCTCCTACAATGAGCAGTTCTTC
TRBJ1-2,.,15,.,TRBV29-1,CSVGDWGRTNYGYTF,TGCAGCGTTGGGGATTGGGGCAGGACCAACTATGGCTACACCTTC
TRBJ1-5,.,13,.,TRBV4-3,CASSQARNQPQHF,TGCGCCAGCAGCCAAGCCCGTAATCAGCCCCAGCATTTT
TRBJ2-7,TRBD2,14,few,TRBV27,CASSFRAGGHEQYF,TGTGCCAGCAGTTTTCGAGCGGGAGGGCACGAGCAGTACTTC
TRBJ2-7,TRBD1,19,once,TRBV28,CASGLTGTGGLLKNYEQYF,TGTGCCAGCGGACTGACCGGGACAGGGGGCCTCCTAAAGAACTACGAGCAGTACTTC
TRBJ2-7,.,13,.,TRBV9,CASSEGLIYEQYF,TGTGCCAGCAGCGAGGGGCTAATCTACGAGCAGTACTTC
TRBJ2-1,TRBD2,13,.,TRBV18,CASSPGTRGEQFF,TGTGCCAGCTCACCTGGGACTAGAGGTGAGCAGTTCTTC
TRBJ1-1,.,15,.,TRBV6-5,CASSTRDSPNTEAFF,TGTGCCAGCAGTACCCGAGACAGCCCGAACACTGAAGCTTTCTTT
TRBJ1-2,.,13,.,TRBV7-9,CASSSTDIYGYTF,TGTGCCAGCAGCTCGACAGATATCTATGGCTACACCTTC
TRBJ2-1,.,15,.,TRBV5-4,CASSPGSSDYNEQFF,TGTGCCAGCAGCCCCGGGTCTAGCGACTACAATGAGCAGTTCTTC
TRBJ1-5,TRBD1,15,.,TRBV15,CATSLDRGTNQPQHF,TGTGCCACCAGCCTCGACAGGGGGACTAATCAGCCCCAGCATTTT
TRBJ1-4,.,15,.,TRBV7-9,CASTPTGATNEKLFF,TGTGCCAGCACCCCAACAGGTGCTACTAATGAAAAACTGTTTTTT
TRBJ1-2,TRBD1,16,.,TRBV18,CASSLRTGPPSDGYTF,TGTGCCAGCTCACTACGGACAGGCCCGCCAAGCGATGGCTACACCTTC
TRBJ1-2,.,16,.,TRBV4-1,CASSQVSSADPGGYTF,TGCGCCAGCAGCCAAGTCTCCTCAGCCGATCCAGGGGGCTACACCTTC
TRBJ2-1,.,12,.,TRBV19,CASSIRGNEQFF,TGTGCCAGTAGTATTCGAGGTAATGAGCAGTTCTTC
TRBJ2-7,.,13,.,TRBV12-3/TRBV12-4,CASSPGHKAEQYF,TGTGCCAGCAGCCCGGGACACAAGGCCGAGCAGTACTTC
TRBJ2-1,.,18,.,TRBV5-4,CASSEPQGVPRSYNEQFF,TGTGCCAGCAGTGAGCCCCAGGGCGTCCCAAGATCCTACAATGAGCAGTTCTTC
TRBJ1-4,.,15,few,TRBV5-6,CASSSIGQSNEKLFF,TGTGCCAGCAGCTCGATTGGACAGAGTAATGAAAAACTGTTTTTT
TRBJ2-3,.,13,.,TRBV30,CAWTRDNTDTQYF,TGTGCCTGGACGCGAGATAACACAGATACGCAGTATTTT
TRBJ2-2,TRBD1,15,.,TRBV5-1,CASSLVGQGTGELFF,TGCGCCAGCAGCTTGGTAGGACAGGGAACCGGGGAGCTGTTTTTT
TRBJ1-5,.,14,.,TRBV30,CAWSVRRSNQPQHF,TGTGCCTGGAGTGTACGGCGGAGCAATCAGCCCCAGCATTTT
TRBJ2-6,.,18,once,TRBV7-9,CASSLGPGLSSGANVLTF,TGTGCCAGCAGCTTAGGTCCAGGACTCAGCTCTGGGGCCAACGTCCTGACTTTC
TRBJ2-1,TRBD1,15,.,TRBV25-1,CASHIQGFVFNEQFF,TGTGCCAGCCATATACAGGGGTTCGTTTTCAATGAGCAGTTCTTC
TRBJ2-1,TRBD2,16,.,TRBV4-2,CASSQDPLQRDDEQFF,TGTGCCAGCAGCCAAGATCCTCTTCAGCGGGATGATGAGCAGTTCTTC
TRBJ2-7,TRBD2,12,once,TRBV10-3,CAINSGSYEQYF,TGTGCCATCAATAGCGGGAGCTACGAGCAGTACTTC
TRBJ2-1,.,15,.,TRBV3-1/TRBV3-2,CASSQAAVDYNEQFF,TGTGCCAGCAGCCAAGCAGCGGTGGACTACAATGAGCAGTTCTTC
TRBJ1-5,TRBD1,13,.,TRBV10-3,CATATGFNQPQHF,TGTGCCACCGCGACAGGGTTCAATCAGCCCCAGCATTTT
TRBJ2-7,TRBD1,15,.,TRBV18,CASSPTTGTSYEQYF,TGTGCCAGCTCACCTACGACAGGGACATCCTACGAGCAGTACTTC
TRBJ1-1,TRBD1,11,.,TRBV29-1,CSVGGQHEAFF,TGCAGCGTGGGGGGACAGCATGAAGCTTTCTTT
TRBJ2-2,.,16,.,TRBV29-1,CSVETGSSLRTGELFF,TGCAGCGTTGAAACAGGGTCGAGTCTTAGGACCGGGGAGCTGTTTTTT
TRBJ2-3,TRBD2,16,.,TRBV15,CATSRELAGGTDTQYF,TGTGCCACCAGCAGAGAACTAGCGGGAGGCACAGATACGCAGTATTTT
TRBJ2-7,.,15,.,TRBV5-6,CASSFYDRNIYEQYF,TGTGCCAGCAGCTTCTACGACAGAAATATATACGAGCAGTACTTC
TRBJ1-2,.,15,.,TRBV5-4,CASSLEPGDVRGYTF,TGTGCCAGCAGCTTGGAGCCGGGAGATGTAAGAGGCTACACCTTC
TRBJ2-7,.,13,.,TRBV30,CAWSGAESYEQYF,TGTGCCTGGAGTGGGGCAGAATCCTACGAGCAGTACTTC
TRBJ2-1,.,15,.,TRBV4-3,CASSQDGRTNFEQFF,TGCGCCAGCAGCCAAGATGGGAGGACAAACTTTGAGCAGTTCTTC
TRBJ1-2,.,16,.,TRBV19,CASSISDGTGHYGYTF,TGTGCCAGTAGTATATCAGACGGAACAGGCCACTATGGCTACACCTTC
TRBJ1-1,.,12,few,TRBV20-1,CSASTGFPEAFF,TGCAGTGCTAGTACAGGATTCCCTGAAGCTTTCTTT
TRBJ2-7,.,14,.,TRBV30,CAWSRGASLDEQYF,TGTGCCTGGAGCAGGGGGGCTAGCCTCGACGAGCAGTACTTC
TRBJ2-2,.,15,.,TRBV3-1/TRBV3-2,CASSQDREIAGELFF,TGTGCCAGCAGCCAAGACAGGGAAATCGCCGGGGAGCTGTTTTTT